Listed here is a single TCR beta chain. The antigen remains undetermined. Germline CDR1 and CDR2: MGHRA and YSYEKL. CDR3 size: 16 residues. The V gene end was trimmed by 0 bases and the J gene end by 2 bases; junction bases not matched to a gene: 3. This entry comes from a study of cytomegalovirus exposure and HLA in healthy donors. The study, taken as a whole, reports: A later analysis linked a missense DCLRE1C variant to TCR beta V- and J-gene trimming. In a later analysis, at a false discovery rate of 0.05, approximately 16,000 TCR beta sequences matched HLA alleles. Certain indistinguishable V segments, among them TRBV6-2 and TRBV6-3, were excluded.

Vbeta (60) and Jbeta (13) primers were used in the PCR. TCRdb's copy holds only in-frame clones and misses some; the assay was immunoSEQ multiplex PCR. The repertoire holds fewer than 200,000 clones, with roughly 87% as singletons. Sequenced material: PBMCs. V usage is TRBV4-1 and J usage is TRBJ2-3, with 9 bases that match TRBD2. The TCR was taken from a woman aged 45-60 years in good health and CMV-seronegative. The CDR3 spells CASSQEASGITDTQYF. As DNA, the CDR3 is TGCGCCAGCAGCCAAGAGGCTAGCGGGATCACAGATACGCAGTATTTT.